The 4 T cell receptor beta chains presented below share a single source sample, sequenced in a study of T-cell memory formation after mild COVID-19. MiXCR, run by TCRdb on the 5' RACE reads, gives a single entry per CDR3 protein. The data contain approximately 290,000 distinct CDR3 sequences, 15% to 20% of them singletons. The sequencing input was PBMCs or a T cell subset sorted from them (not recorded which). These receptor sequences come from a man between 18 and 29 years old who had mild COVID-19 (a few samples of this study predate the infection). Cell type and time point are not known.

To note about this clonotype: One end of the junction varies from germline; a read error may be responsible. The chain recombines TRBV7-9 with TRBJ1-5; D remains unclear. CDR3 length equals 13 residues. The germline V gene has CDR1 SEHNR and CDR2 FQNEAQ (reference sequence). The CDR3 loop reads CASRLGTNQPQHF. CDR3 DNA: TGTGCCAGCAGGTTAGGTACGAATCAGCCCCAGCATTTT. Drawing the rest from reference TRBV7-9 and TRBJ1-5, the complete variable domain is DTGVSQNPRHKITKRGQNVTFRCDPISEHNRLYWYRQTLGQGPEFLTYFQNEAQLEKSRLLSDRFSAERPKGSFSTLEIQRTEQGDSAMYLCASRLGTNQPQHFGDGTRLSIL.

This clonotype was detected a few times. This chain's CDR3 is CASSLVTDYNTGELFF. Here the CDR3 DNA reads TGCGCCAGCAGCTTGGTTACCGATTATAACACCGGGGAGCTGTTTTTT. The chain uses TRBV5-1 and TRBJ2-2; no definite D call. V dropped 0 bases and J dropped 2 bases, with 11 bases sitting between them. The germline V gene has CDR1 SGHRS and CDR2 YFSETQ. There are 16 residues in the CDR3.

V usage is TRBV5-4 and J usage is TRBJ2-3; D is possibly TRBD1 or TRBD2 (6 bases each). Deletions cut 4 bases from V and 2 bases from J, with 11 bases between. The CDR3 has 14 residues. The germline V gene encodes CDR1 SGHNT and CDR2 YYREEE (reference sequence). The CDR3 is CASSPGGHTDTQYF. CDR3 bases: TGTGCCAGCAGCCCCGGGGGACACACAGATACGCAGTATTTT.

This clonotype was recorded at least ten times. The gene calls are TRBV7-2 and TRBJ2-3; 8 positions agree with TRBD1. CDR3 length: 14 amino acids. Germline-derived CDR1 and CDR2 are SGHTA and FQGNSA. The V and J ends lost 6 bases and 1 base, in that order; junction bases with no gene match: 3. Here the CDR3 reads CASRGQVGTDTQYF. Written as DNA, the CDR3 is TGTGCCAGCAGGGGACAGGTGGGCACAGATACGCAGTATTTT.